This T cell receptor (beta chain) stems from a study of regulatory T cells in long-lasting Graves disease. To make TCR beta libraries, researchers used iRepertoire HTBI primers and Arm-PCR of CDR3 regions. Each CDR3 protein is one row after TCRdb ran MiXCR on the multiplex PCR reads. The table has a few hundred thousand distinct CDR3 sequences, approximately 12% seen once; the top ten hold approximately 17%. This clonotype was recorded a few times. Specified time point: newly diagnosed GD, antithyroid drugs for less than 3 months. Extracted PBMC RNA gave rise to the TCR library. Another study also made use of these data, one on T cells in Graves' hyperthyroidism and ophthalmopathy. Per that study: Most thyroid clonotypes expanded above 0.001 appeared in blood too.

The input for sequencing was peripheral blood mononuclear cells (PBMCs), taken at new diagnosis, from a patient treated with antithyroid drugs. The sequence was obtained from a woman aged 18-30 years with Graves disease.

The DNA for the CDR3 is TGTGCCTGGAGTGCCGGACAGCGAATGAACACTGAAGCTTTCTTT. Encoded protein: CAWSAGQRMNTEAFF. The V and J genes are TRBV30 and TRBJ1-1, with D maybe TRBD1 (6 bases). V shed 1 base and J shed 0 bases, with 12 bases lying between them. The CDR3 length is 15 residues. CDR1 and CDR2 from the germline V gene are GTSNPN and SVGIG (reference sequence).